A selection of T cell receptor beta chains follows, all from one sample in a study of blood T cell repertoires in COVID-19. Profiled with immunoSEQ multiplex PCR; TCRdb holds only in-frame clones, not every one. Here the sample spans about 140,000 clones, 84% being singletons. The specimen sequenced was PBMCs or T cells enriched from blood (not recorded which). The receptors come from a woman younger than 35 who had been exposed to COVID-19. Each CDR3 is given with its conserved first and last residue. D genes are given only for firm matches. Some rows mark clone size as missing; the rest say once, few, many or name a class of expanded clone.

j_call clone_size d_call v_call cdr3_aa cdr3_nt
TRBJ1-3 - - TRBV6-1 CASSEAAGSGNTIYF TGTGCCAGCAGTGAGGCGGCCGGCTCTGGAAACACCATATATTTT
TRBJ2-1 - TRBD2 TRBV18 CASSLRTSGSDEQFF TGTGCCAGCTCATTACGTACTAGCGGGAGTGATGAGCAGTTCTTC
TRBJ2-3 - TRBD2 TRBV4-1 CASSQAVRREGRDTQYF TGCGCCAGCAGCCAGGCCGTGCGGCGGGAGGGAAGAGATACGCAGTATTTT
TRBJ2-7 - TRBD1 TRBV7-9 CASSLPGTGVYEQYF TGTGCCAGCAGCTTACCCGGGACAGGGGTATACGAGCAGTACTTC
TRBJ1-2 - TRBD1 TRBV28 CASSNTGTGRLGGYTF TGTGCCAGCAGTAATACCGGGACAGGGCGTTTGGGTGGCTACACCTTC
TRBJ1-5 - TRBD1 TRBV19 CASSPQGGGNQPQHF TGTGCCAGTAGCCCTCAGGGGGGAGGCAATCAGCCCCAGCATTTT
TRBJ2-5 - TRBD2 TRBV4-1 CASSQGLAGVLETQYF TGCGCCAGCAGCCAAGGGTTAGCGGGAGTGTTGGAGACCCAGTACTTC
TRBJ2-1 - TRBD2 TRBV5-4 CASSLSLGLAAYNEQFF TGTGCCAGCAGCTTGAGCCTTGGACTAGCGGCTTACAATGAGCAGTTCTTC
TRBJ1-4 - - TRBV5-8 CASSLRREKLFF TGTGCCAGCAGCTTGCGGAGGGAAAAACTGTTTTTT
TRBJ2-1 - TRBD1 TRBV9 CASSVGLTATGQSKNEQFF TGTGCCAGCAGCGTAGGTCTGACTGCGACGGGACAGAGTAAAAATGAGCAGTTCTTC
TRBJ1-2 - TRBD1 TRBV6-2/TRBV6-3 CASSQILRTGGRYGYTF TGTGCCAGCAGTCAAATTCTTCGGACAGGGGGCCGCTATGGCTACACCTTC
TRBJ2-3 few - TRBV5-4 CASSLERRQDTQYF TGTGCCAGCAGCTTGGAGCGCCGCCAAGATACGCAGTATTTT
TRBJ1-2 - TRBD1 TRBV7-9 CASSWGDRASYGYTF TGTGCCAGCAGCTGGGGGGACAGGGCTTCCTATGGCTACACCTTC
TRBJ2-2 - TRBD2 TRBV27 CASSLAGLNTGELFF TGTGCCAGCTCACTAGCGGGACTAAACACCGGGGAGCTGTTTTTT
TRBJ2-5 - TRBD1 TRBV11-1 CASSFRTGGQETQYF TGTGCCAGCAGTTTTAGGACAGGGGGCCAAGAGACCCAGTACTTC
TRBJ2-7 - TRBD1 TRBV24-1 CATSLGGADEQYF TGTGCCACCAGTTTAGGGGGCGCCGACGAGCAGTACTTC
TRBJ2-3 once - TRBV5-1 CASSFTGFETDTQYF TGCGCCAGCAGCTTCACAGGGTTTGAGACAGATACGCAGTATTTT
TRBJ1-4 once - TRBV29-1 CSATQANEKLFF TGCAGCGCCACTCAGGCAAATGAAAAACTGTTTTTT
TRBJ2-3 - TRBD2 TRBV2 CASRAWGGRQDTQYF TGTGCCAGCAGGGCGTGGGGCGGGAGACAAGATACGCAGTATTTT
TRBJ2-5 - - TRBV5-1 CASSLNSRSSSGETQYF TGCGCCAGCAGCTTGAATTCTCGAAGTTCCTCGGGGGAGACCCAGTACTTC
TRBJ2-3 - TRBD2 TRBV7-9 CASSLAPSGSTDTQYF TGTGCCAGCAGCTTAGCTCCTAGCGGGAGCACAGATACGCAGTATTTT
TRBJ1-1 - - TRBV11-2 CASSLGSGLNTEAFF TGTGCCAGCAGCTTAGGCTCGGGTTTGAACACTGAAGCTTTCTTT
TRBJ1-1 - - TRBV14 CASSQATARTEAFF TGTGCCAGCAGCCAGGCGACAGCTCGAACTGAAGCTTTCTTT
TRBJ2-7 - - TRBV4-1 CASSQDLSGLGDEQYF TGCGCCAGCAGCCAAGATTTGTCAGGACTGGGCGACGAGCAGTACTTC
TRBJ1-2 - - TRBV7-9 CASSSGNGYGYTF TGTGCCAGCAGCTCAGGGAACGGGTATGGCTACACCTTC
TRBJ2-7 - - TRBV2 CASSEQGVLYEQYF TGTGCCAGCAGTGAACAAGGGGTTCTCTACGAGCAGTACTTC
TRBJ1-2 - - TRBV27 CASRPFEGSYGYTF TGTGCCAGCAGACCTTTCGAGGGTTCCTATGGCTACACCTTC
TRBJ1-5 few - TRBV5-8 CASSPDTVKQPQHF TGTGCCAGCAGCCCTGACACCGTAAAGCAGCCCCAGCATTTT
TRBJ1-3 - - TRBV5-5 CASSFRQLNSGNTIYF TGTGCCAGCAGCTTTCGACAGCTAAACTCTGGAAACACCATATATTTT
TRBJ1-6 - - TRBV6-5 CASSYSPVGDSPLHF TGTGCCAGCAGTTACTCACCTGTAGGGGATTCACCCCTCCACTTT
TRBJ2-5 - - TRBV3-1/TRBV3-2 CASSQAAGETQYF TGTGCCAGCAGCCAAGCGGCGGGCGAGACCCAGTACTTC
TRBJ2-1 - TRBD2 TRBV28 CASIPGTSGSSDEQFF TGTGCCAGCATTCCTGGGACTAGCGGGAGCAGTGATGAGCAGTTCTTC
TRBJ1-1 - - TRBV27 CASSPGPNTEAFF TGTGCCAGCAGTCCAGGGCCGAACACTGAAGCTTTCTTT
TRBJ1-1 - - TRBV18 CASSPSVLVQPNTEAFF TGTGCCAGCTCACCATCGGTTCTGGTCCAACCGAACACTGAAGCTTTCTTT
TRBJ1-2 - TRBD1 TRBV5-1 CASTMGQGTYGYTF TGCGCCAGCACTATGGGACAGGGGACCTATGGCTACACCTTC
TRBJ1-2 - - TRBV20-1 CSASLTGFYGYTF TGCAGTGCTAGTTTGACAGGATTCTATGGCTACACCTTC
TRBJ2-4 - - TRBV6-2/TRBV6-3 CASSYGEGGNIQYF TGTGCCAGCAGTTACGGTGAGGGGGGGAACATTCAGTACTTC
TRBJ1-2 few - TRBV3-1/TRBV3-2 CASSQEGARGYTF TGTGCCAGCAGCCAAGAGGGGGCGCGGGGCTACACCTTC
TRBJ2-5 - - TRBV7-2 CASSLAAGQETQYF TGTGCCAGCAGCTTAGCGGCAGGTCAAGAGACCCAGTACTTC
TRBJ2-2 - TRBD2 TRBV27 CASTQLIAGNTGELFF TGTGCCAGCACCCAACTTATAGCGGGAAACACCGGGGAGCTGTTTTTT
TRBJ2-5 - TRBD2 TRBV7-2 CASSLGVAGGPETQYF TGTGCCAGCAGCTTGGGGGTAGCGGGAGGGCCAGAGACCCAGTACTTC
TRBJ2-5 - - TRBV24-1 CATSDRETQYF TGTGCCACCAGTGACAGAGAGACCCAGTACTTC
TRBJ1-1 once - TRBV29-1 CSVTEYNTEAFF TGCAGCGTTACAGAGTATAACACTGAAGCTTTCTTT
TRBJ1-1 - - TRBV6-2/TRBV6-3 CASSYSGGQKAFF TGTGCCAGCAGTTACTCGGGCGGGCAGAAAGCTTTCTTT
TRBJ1-3 - - TRBV28 CASTIPRSSGNTIYF TGTGCCAGCACCATCCCGAGGAGCTCTGGAAACACCATATATTTT
TRBJ1-6 - TRBD1 TRBV30 CAWNAGTGDSPLHF TGTGCCTGGAACGCGGGGACAGGGGATTCACCCCTCCACTTT
TRBJ2-6 - - TRBV7-2 CASSSDPPGANVLTF TGTGCCAGCAGCAGCGACCCCCCTGGGGCCAACGTCCTGACTTTC
TRBJ2-1 - TRBD2 TRBV28 CASSFPGLAGEGNEQFF TGTGCCAGCAGTTTCCCCGGACTAGCGGGAGAGGGTAATGAGCAGTTCTTC
TRBJ1-1 - - TRBV7-9 CASSLGEGGDTEAFF TGTGCCAGCAGCTTAGGAGAGGGTGGGGACACTGAAGCTTTCTTT
TRBJ1-2 - - TRBV6-1 CASSEREITNYGYTF TGTGCCAGCAGTGAACGGGAAATAACTAACTATGGCTACACCTTC
TRBJ2-1 - TRBD2 TRBV15 CATSRDTGGRALSSYNEQFF TGTGCCACCAGCAGAGATACTGGCGGGAGGGCCCTAAGCTCCTACAATGAGCAGTTCTTC
TRBJ2-7 - TRBD2 TRBV2 CASRGLLAGGPGYEQYF TGTGCCAGCAGAGGATTGCTAGCGGGAGGGCCCGGCTACGAGCAGTACTTC
TRBJ1-1 - - TRBV28 CASSLNREQAFF TGTGCCAGCAGTTTGAACAGAGAGCAAGCTTTCTTT
TRBJ1-1 - TRBD1 TRBV30 CAWSLSKDRDTEAFF TGTGCCTGGAGTCTTAGTAAGGACAGGGACACTGAAGCTTTCTTT
TRBJ1-5 - - TRBV12-3/TRBV12-4 CASRAGSNQPQHF TGTGCCAGCAGGGCAGGTAGCAATCAGCCCCAGCATTTT
TRBJ1-1 few - TRBV14 CASSRGGTEAFF TGTGCCAGCAGCCGGGGGGGGACTGAAGCTTTCTTT
TRBJ2-2 few - TRBV27 CASSLSYRPAGELFF TGTGCCAGCAGTTTATCGTACAGGCCGGCCGGGGAGCTGTTTTTT